Listed here are 13 T cell receptor beta chains from one sample, sequenced in a study of blood T cells in healthy people across ages. Using a J-beta primer mix together with a sample-barcoded 5' primer, a second PCR was run for about 6 to 11 cycles. In TCRdb, the 5' RACE reads were re-called with MiXCR into one record per CDR3 protein. Here the sample spans some 1.5 million distinct CDR3 sequences, approximately 28% being singletons. Sequenced input: blood. These receptors were collected from a woman aged 25-40 years in good health.

This clonotype came up a few times. V and J are TRBV4-3 and TRBJ2-1; D remains ambiguous. The CDR3 spans 17 residues. The V end lost 0 bases, the J end lost 6 bases, and 18 bases lay between the germline ends. CDR1 and CDR2 (germline): LGHNA, YSLEER. The CDR3 DNA sequence: TGCGCCAGCAGCCAAGATCAGTTAGGGCGGCCCCTCAATGAGCAGTTCTTC. Translation: CASSQDQLGRPLNEQFF.

Comments on this clonotype: Mismatch with germline at one junction end may stem from a read error. The chain joins TRBV2 to TRBJ2-1, with 8 bases aligning to TRBD2. The CDR3 runs 18 residues. Germline CDR1 SNHLY, CDR2 FYNNEI. The CDR3 reads CASSLPRGGRYSYNEQVF. CDR3 coding DNA: TGTGCCAGCAGTCTTCCCAGGGGCGGGAGGTACTCCTACAATGAGCAGGTCTTC.

The chain has TRBV5-1 and TRBJ2-1; 11 bases are shared with TRBD1. Germline V gives CDR1 SGHRS, CDR2 YFSETQ. V was pared by 2 bases and J by 6 bases, with 7 bases of the junction left unmatched. This CDR3 spans 16 amino acids. CDR3 nucleotides: TGCGCCAGCAGCTTTCGTACCGGGACAGGGGGCAATGAGCAGTTCTTC. Its protein product is CASSFRTGTGGNEQFF.

A word on this clonotype: Given a much more abundant clone one base away, this may be a read error. The chain joins TRBV4-2 to TRBJ2-7, with 8 bases fitting TRBD2. Germline-derived CDR1 and CDR2 are LGHNA and YNFKEQ. J was trimmed by 0 bases and V by 4 bases; bases with no gene match: 5. This CDR3 contains 15 residues. CDR3 amino acids: CASSRGGLVSYEQYF. The CDR3 nucleotides are TGTGCCAGCAGCCGAGGGGGACTAGTCTCCTACGAGCAGTACTTC.

This clonotype has at least ten counts. The CDR3 region is CASCSSGTGSNEQYF. The CDR3 DNA sequence: TGTGCCAGTTGTTCCTCCGGGACAGGGAGTAACGAGCAGTACTTC. The chain has TRBV28 and TRBJ2-5, with 9 bases fitting TRBD1. The last part of the DNA fits TRBJ2-7 better; the J call may be wrong. The CDR3 totals 15 residues. CDR1 MDHEN and CDR2 SYDVKM come from the germline V gene.

The chain couples TRBV7-2 to TRBJ2-4; D is unclear. V lost 5 bases to trimming and J lost 13 bases, with 18 bases between them. The germline V gene encodes CDR1 SGHTA and CDR2 FQGNSA. This CDR3 is 13 amino acids long. As DNA, the CDR3 is TGTGCCAGCAGCCTTGACACGTACAATGAGCAGTACTTC. Translated: CASSLDTYNEQYF.

In nucleotides, the CDR3 is TGTGCCAGCAGGAGCACTGGGGAGCAGTACTTC. This sequence encodes CASRSTGEQYF. The rearrangement uses TRBV3-1 and TRBJ2-7; D unclear. The CDR3 loop spans 11 amino acids. V was pared by 6 bases and J by 7 bases, with 10 bases between. The germline V gene encodes CDR1 LGHDT and CDR2 YNNKEL (reference sequence).

This clonotype has a count of ten or more. One end of the junction fails to match germline, which may point to a read error. The CDR3 here is CSVVLSSGANFLTF. CDR3 nucleotide sequence: TGCAGCGTTGTATTGAGCTCTGGGGCCAACTTCCTGACTTTC. This chain joins TRBV29-1 and TRBJ2-6, with D possibly matching TRBD1 (5 bases). CDR1 and CDR2 (germline): SQVTM, ANQGSEA. The CDR3 consists of 14 residues.

In this sample, this clonotype turned up many times. The gene calls are TRBV27 and TRBJ1-2; the D is unclear. Germline CDR1 reads MNHEY; CDR2 reads SMNVEV (reference sequence). Trimming took off 6 bases at V and 0 bases at J, with 11 bases between the two ends. There are 14 residues in the CDR3. Here the CDR3 reads CASRRDWANYGYTF. The CDR3 DNA reads as TGTGCCAGCAGGAGGGATTGGGCTAACTATGGCTACACCTTC.

This clonotype was seen a few times. The chain couples TRBV5-1 to TRBJ2-1, with D perhaps matching TRBD2 (6 bases). Germline CDR1 reads SGHRS; CDR2 reads YFSETQ. The V and J ends lost 4 bases and 6 bases respectively, with 17 bases between them. CDR3 length: 15 amino acids. CDR3 sequence (DNA): TGCGCCAGCAGCCCAGGGACTTCCCGGTCCAATGAGCAGTTCTTC. The encoded protein is CASSPGTSRSNEQFF.

The genes are TRBV27 and TRBJ1-5, with D maybe TRBD1 (6 bases). The germline V gene encodes CDR1 MNHEY and CDR2 SMNVEV (reference sequence). Between the trimmed V and J ends, which lost 5 bases and 9 bases, there was a span of 17 bases. The CDR3 consists of 14 residues. CDR3 DNA: TGTGCCAGCAGTCAAGGACAGCTCCAGGGGCCCCAGCATTTT. This translates into CASSQGQLQGPQHF.

This clonotype was counted ten times or more. V usage is TRBV5-1 and J usage is TRBJ2-1, with D possibly being TRBD1 (6 bases). Looked up from germline, CDR1 is SGHRS and CDR2 is YFSETQ. CDR3 length equals 15 residues. Trimming removed 4 bases from V and 9 bases from J, with 20 bases in between. The CDR3 DNA reads TGCGCCAGCAGCCTAAACATACAGGGTAACGGTGAGCAGTTCTTC. It encodes CASSLNIQGNGEQFF.

This clonotype was found a few times. The chain has TRBV5-1 and TRBJ2-7; TRBD1 matches at 7 bases. Trimming at V came to 0 bases and at J to 3 bases, leaving 9 bases not matched to a gene. Germline CDR1 reads SGHRS; CDR2 reads YFSETQ. CDR3 size: 16 residues. CDR3 coding DNA: TGCGCCAGCAGCTTGGCCGCAGGGGGTGGGAACTACGAGCAGTACTTC. Translated, it gives CASSLAAGGGNYEQYF.